Shown below are 12 T cell receptor beta chains from a single sample sequenced in a study of blood T cell repertoires in COVID-19. The repertoire was sequenced with immunoSEQ multiplex PCR; TCRdb's copy has only in-frame clones and lacks some. The data contain fewer than 250,000 clones, less than 90% of them seen just once; the ten biggest clones take up 10%. The sample comprised peripheral blood. Receptors originate from a woman of 80 years or more with COVID-19, enrolled during active disease.

V gene TRBV7-2 combines with J gene TRBJ1-1, with D possibly being TRBD1 (6 bases). The CDR3 is 15 residues long. V shed 5 bases and J shed 4 bases, with 17 bases lying between them. CDR1 SGHTA and CDR2 FQGNSA come from the germline V gene. The CDR3 loop is CASSMGHPGATEAFF. The CDR3, as DNA: TGTGCCAGCAGCATGGGACACCCGGGCGCCACTGAAGCTTTCTTT. Combining the CDR3 with reference TRBV7-2 and TRBJ1-1 gives the whole variable domain GAGVSQSPSNKVTEKGKDVELRCDPISGHTALYWYRQSLGQGLEFLIYFQGNSAPDKSGLPSDRFSAERTGGSVSTLTIQRTQQEDSAVYLCASSMGHPGATEAFFGQGTRLTVV.

V and J are TRBV5-1 and TRBJ2-5; maybe TRBD1 (5 bases). The V gene's germline CDR1 is SGHRS and CDR2 YFSETQ. The CDR3 covers 13 residues. The V gene lost 0 bases and the J gene lost 4 bases, with 7 bases spanning the gap. The CDR3 coding sequence is TGCGCCAGCAGCTTGGGACAGCGAGAGACCCAGTACTTC. Its protein product is CASSLGQRETQYF.

The V gene is TRBV5-1, the J gene TRBJ2-5, with D perhaps TRBD1 (6 bases). Germline CDR1 SGHRS, CDR2 YFSETQ. V shed 2 bases and J shed 1 base, with 12 bases lying between them. The CDR3 contains 15 residues. This CDR3 is CASSLGGVFQETQYF. The CDR3 nucleotides are TGCGCCAGCAGCTTAGGGGGTGTGTTCCAAGAGACCCAGTACTTC.

This sequence joins TRBV5-1 and TRBJ1-1; 9 nucleotides match TRBD1. Unmatched junction bases numbered 11, after V lost 1 base and J lost 7 bases. This CDR3 has 16 amino acids. Germline CDR1 reads SGHRS; CDR2 reads YFSETQ. The DNA for the CDR3 is TGCGCCAGCAGCTTGACACCGGGACAGGGTCTAGTTGAAGCTTTCTTT. It specifies CASSLTPGQGLVEAFF.

A word on this clone: Distinct nucleotide sequences in the sample also encode this CDR3. The chain recombines TRBV23-1 with TRBJ2-7; D is perhaps TRBD1 (6 bases). TRBV23-1 is an open reading frame whose function is uncertain. The CDR3 contains 15 residues. The V end was cut by 8 bases, the J end by 3 bases, with 20 bases between. CDR3 loop: CASPPRPGEIYEQYV. Written as DNA, the CDR3 is TGCGCCAGCCCCCCCAGGCCAGGGGAAATCTACGAGCAGTACGTC.

This clone was observed once. The V call is TRBV10-1, the J call TRBJ1-2; D unclear. CDR1 and CDR2 from the germline V gene are WNHNN and SYGVQD (reference sequence). The CDR3 covers 13 residues. V lost 4 bases to trimming and J lost 3 bases, with 9 bases between them. The CDR3 nucleotides read TGCGCCAGCAGTGTTGACACCTACTATGGCTACACCTTC. Translated, it gives CASSVDTYYGYTF.

The CDR3: CASSQGITGGYQPQHF. As DNA, the CDR3 is TGCGCCAGCAGCCAAGGGATAACAGGGGGATATCAGCCCCAGCATTTT. This rearrangement joins TRBV4-1 to TRBJ1-5; 8 bases match TRBD1. The CDR3 contains 16 residues. Trimming took 1 base from V and 5 from J; bases not matched to a gene: 7. Looked up from germline, CDR1 is MGHRA and CDR2 is YSYEKL.

The V call is TRBV5-1, the J call TRBJ1-4; TRBD1 matches at 8 bases. CDR3 size: 17 residues. Germline trimming cut 0 bases from V and 2 bases from J; bases unmatched to any gene: 6. Germline lookup yields CDR1 SGHRS and CDR2 YFSETQ. The CDR3 DNA follows: TGCGCCAGCAGCTTGGGAGTCTGGGACAGGACTAATGAAAAACTGTTTTTT. Amino acids: CASSLGVWDRTNEKLFF. The entire variable domain, with the rest obtained from reference TRBV5-1 and TRBJ1-4, is as follows: KAGVTQTPRYLIKTRGQQVTLSCSPISGHRSVSWYQQTPGQGLQFLFEYFSETQRNKGNFPGRFSGRQFSNSRSEMNVSTLELGDSALYLCASSLGVWDRTNEKLFFGSGTQLSVL.

This rearrangement joins TRBV6-5 to TRBJ1-5; TRBD1 matches at 8 bases. Germline V gives CDR1 MNHEY, CDR2 SVGAGI. The V segment lost 7 bases and the J segment 4 bases; nucleotides outside the gene matches: 6. This CDR3 is built from 14 residues. In DNA form, the CDR3 reads TGTGCCAGCAAGTCGACAGGGGCTAATCAGCCCCAGCATTTT. It encodes CASKSTGANQPQHF.

This clone came up a few times. The chain couples TRBV21-1 to TRBJ1-4. TRBV21-1 is a listed pseudogene. This CDR3 comprises 16 residues. Here the CDR3 DNA reads TGTGCCAGCAGCAACGGACTTGGTAGGGCTAATGAAAAACTGTTTTTT. Amino acid sequence: CASSNGLGRANEKLFF.

Concerning this clone itself: Mismatch with germline at one junction end may stem from a read error. This chain joins TRBV2 and TRBJ1-1; D is ambiguous. Germline assignment: CDR1 SNHLY and CDR2 FYNNEI. The CDR3 sequence is 10 residues long. The CDR3 coding sequence is TGTGCCAGCCATATCACTAAAGCTTTCTTT. The encoded protein is CASHITKAFF.

The rearrangement links TRBV5-6 to TRBJ1-4, with 10 bases aligning to TRBD1. Germline CDR1 SGHDT, CDR2 YYEEEE. V dropped 4 bases and J dropped 3; count of bases not matched to a gene: 3. The CDR3 length is 15 residues. The chain's CDR3 is CASSGGTGANEKLFF. The CDR3 DNA reads TGTGCCAGCAGCGGCGGGACAGGGGCTAATGAAAAACTGTTTTTT. The entire variable domain, with the rest obtained from reference TRBV5-6 and TRBJ1-4, is as follows: DAGVTQSPTHLIKTRGQQVTLRCSPKSGHDTVSWYQQALGQGPQFIFQYYEEEERQRGNFPDRFSGHQFPNYSSELNVNALLLGDSALYLCASSGGTGANEKLFFGSGTQLSVL.